The entry below describes one T cell receptor beta chain. This clone was counted only a few times. Its antigen is unknown. Base qualities are missing; no much larger clone stands one base away. These data are taken from a study of blood T cell repertoires in COVID-19 (dated by TCRdb to about 2020). For the wider study: Collaborator samples came from the United States, Italy and Spain and covered acute and convalescent phases of COVID-19. The material from the prospective study consisted of cDNA or gDNA derived from T cells, B-cell-depleted T cells, or PBMCs. Subjects who had been exposed to COVID-19, were actively infected with it, or had recovered from it provided the deeply sampled blood TCRbeta repertoires that made up the dataset. A freely available public database, intended as a resource for researchers studying the immune response to SARS-CoV-2, is where the repertoires were released. The samples were drawn from two sources: the first 160 participants of the ongoing ImmuneRACE study, and 1,254 subjects contributed by 6 global collaborators. Nearly every sample came with metadata listing a de-identified subject ID, COVID-19 status, age in years and sex. Where available, HLA class I and class II types were obtained from metadata supplied by the sample provider rather than from assay-based typing. What the study reported, not specific to this receptor: Clinical and demographic metadata were provided uncurated, with the amount varying by source and participant.

TCRbeta CDR3 regions were amplified from genomic DNA using the immunoSEQ Assay, a bias-controlled multiplex PCR. The authors' analysis ran thus. Nucleated cell counts per sample were estimated from amplification of reference gene primers within the assay. To quantify the absolute abundance of each unique TCRbeta CDR3 rearrangement, sequence reads were collapsed and filtered. For each sample, productive Simpson clonality was calculated as the square root of Simpson's diversity index across productive rearrangements. TCRdb obtained this table from immuneACCESS and retained in-frame rearrangements with V and J assigned. These tables miss some clones; where compared with another copy, unresolved V genes account for less than half of the shortfall, and the remainder is unexplained. D and trimming were read from the DNA, whereas the V and J calls and clone size are those reported in that table. For this sample the table gives 150,000 to 200,000 clones, of which roughly 80% were detected only once. Of the sample, 5.5% to 7% is held by the ten largest clones.

Trimmed from V: 3 bases; trimmed from J: 5 bases; junction bases lacking a gene match: 10. CDR1 and CDR2, looked up from the germline V gene, are SGHRS and YFSETQ. Inclusive of the bounding cysteine and phenylalanine, the CDR3 is 15 residues long. Only the CDR3 portion is preserved as DNA: 45 bases, with reading frame beginning at the first base. One collaborating source in Seattle enrolled patients while the patients were actively infected and followed the patients over time throughout the course of disease. Each collaborating institution followed its own protocols to collect whole blood in K2EDTA tubes. For TCRbeta analysis, collaborators shipped samples in one of three forms: frozen whole blood, isolated PBMCs, or DNA extracted from either of those sample types.

This receptor was taken from a woman aged 40-49 years with COVID-19, enrolled during active disease. This receptor chain uses TRBV5-1 and TRBJ2-5, with 7 bases matching TRBD2. The sample was peripheral blood. The CDR3 has the sequence CASSSGGRDTETQYF. The nucleotide sequence reads TGCGCCAGCAGCTCGGGAGGCAGAGATACGGAGACCCAGTACTTC.